Listed below are T cell receptor beta chains from one sample, sequenced in a study of blood T cell repertoires in COVID-19. The data were produced by immunoSEQ multiplex PCR, yet TCRdb's version contains in-frame clones alone and is incomplete. Altogether approximately 160,000 clones are present, about 81% being singletons, with the ten largest covering approximately 10%. Sequencing input: peripheral blood. Receptor source: a human donor in a cohort sampled during active COVID-19. The conserved cysteine and the conserved F or W are not part of the CDR3 here. The D gene is left open where the match is weak. Rows give clone size only sometimes, using once, few, many, or a class for an expanded clone.

TRBV5-1	NA	NA	TRBJ2-2	ASSLRQGGTGELF
TRBV7-9	NA	TRBD2	TRBJ2-1	ASSSTGGYNEQF
TRBV7-5	NA	NA	TRBJ1-3	ARSLFSQTGPGNTIY
TRBV29-1	NA	NA	TRBJ1-2	SVVTGRSGYT
TRBV27	NA	NA	TRBJ2-7	ASSLEYASYEQY
TRBV7-3	many	NA	TRBJ1-3	ASSLMSGGGNTIY
TRBV3-1/TRBV3-2	NA	NA	TRBJ2-7	ASSQVWQGKAYEQY
TRBV5-4	NA	TRBD1	TRBJ2-5	ASSSGQGAWETQY
TRBV12-3/TRBV12-4	NA	NA	TRBJ1-1	ASKWEGEAF
TRBV27	NA	TRBD1	TRBJ2-7	ASSLFFSTGKTHEQY
TRBV15	NA	TRBD1	TRBJ2-7	ATSREPGQGFNEQY
TRBV20-1	once	NA	TRBJ2-3	SAPRTDTQY
TRBV9	NA	TRBD1	TRBJ2-2	ASSARQGAVSGELF
TRBV18	NA	NA	TRBJ2-5	ASSPDSLGGETQY
TRBV19	few	TRBD1	TRBJ1-5	ASSIRGEDQPQH
TRBV4-2	NA	TRBD2	TRBJ2-7	ASSPGGGNTYEQY
TRBV7-2	NA	NA	TRBJ1-4	ASSSTTANEKLF
TRBV9	few	TRBD1	TRBJ1-6	ASSAGGTGVNSPLH
TRBV5-1	NA	TRBD1	TRBJ2-1	ASSLPGQQYNEQF
TRBV7-2	NA	NA	TRBJ2-1	ASSLAVSAFNEQF
TRBV6-2/TRBV6-3	few	TRBD1	TRBJ1-1	ASSYRTGTGAF
TRBV5-4	NA	NA	TRBJ2-7	ASSLTGYEQY
TRBV6-1	few	NA	TRBJ1-3	ASSEAWVTASGNTIY
TRBV28	few	TRBD2	TRBJ2-5	ASSLSGGLGSIQETQY
TRBV7-9	NA	NA	TRBJ2-1	ASSFQGSYNEQF
TRBV7-9	once	TRBD2	TRBJ2-2	ASSTRTSADTGELF
TRBV5-8	once	TRBD1	TRBJ1-6	ASSSRTGRNSPLH
TRBV27	NA	TRBD1	TRBJ2-7	ASSFTTGDSSYEQY
TRBV19	NA	NA	TRBJ2-7	ASSQGFGEQY
TRBV29-1	few	NA	TRBJ2-7	SVGQNYEQY
TRBV5-1	NA	TRBD1	TRBJ2-1	ASSLAWTGVTEQF
TRBV5-6	few	TRBD1	TRBJ1-2	ASSLDRGTVGYT
TRBV18	once	TRBD2	TRBJ2-7	ASSPLAGNSYEQY
TRBV7-8	NA	NA	TRBJ1-5	ASNPRGSNQPQH
TRBV27	few	NA	TRBJ1-1	ASSETKLRGEEVSEAF
TRBV6-1	NA	NA	TRBJ1-5	ASSEAPQGLQPQH
TRBV29-1	few	TRBD1	TRBJ1-1	SAEGAGMNTEAF
TRBV2	NA	NA	TRBJ2-3	ASSETRGGAG
TRBV7-3	NA	TRBD1	TRBJ2-7	ASSLGTGAYEQY
TRBV9	NA	NA	TRBJ2-7	ASGTGLYEQY
TRBV7-7	NA	TRBD1	TRBJ1-2	ASTYRPQGAFTRGYT
TRBV19	NA	NA	TRBJ1-5	ASSIGGGSNQPQH
TRBV11-2	NA	NA	TRBJ1-1	ASRSTGSVNTEAF
TRBV28	NA	TRBD1	TRBJ1-2	ASRPSQGASGGYT
TRBV6-2/TRBV6-3	NA	TRBD1	TRBJ2-5	ASSARDRHLGETQY
TRBV3-1/TRBV3-2	NA	NA	TRBJ2-2	ASSQGAHNTGELF
TRBV6-2/TRBV6-3	NA	TRBD1	TRBJ1-2	ASSDQGAYGYT
TRBV28	NA	NA	TRBJ2-3	ASSLGGGAPDTQY
TRBV7-2	NA	NA	TRBJ1-5	ASSLLGPPTGQPQH